Below, 12 T cell receptor beta chains from the same sample are listed, as sequenced in a study of shared clonotypes between healthy human individuals. Clones were sequenced by immunoSEQ multiplex PCR, and TCRdb holds only the in-frame ones, with some missing. Here the sample spans about 2.3 million clones, over 85% being singletons. The sequenced material came from naive CD4+ T cells from PBMCs. Noted subset: CD45RA+ positively selected. The receptors come from a man in his late teens or twenties in good health. Some clones in this sample may be carry-over from other donors' samples.

The CDR3 here is CASSKAHSDFTGELFF. The CDR3 nucleotides are TGTGCCAGCAGCAAAGCACATTCAGATTTTACCGGGGAGCTGTTTTTT. V is TRBV21-1 and J is TRBJ2-2; the D call in the table, TRBD1, was not verified against the DNA. TRBV21-1 is a pseudogene segment. CDR3 length equals 16 residues.

As regards this clone: Other DNA sequences from this sample encode an identical CDR3 as well. This chain connects TRBV5-1 to TRBJ2-7; 11 bases match TRBD2. The trim removed 4 bases at V and 1 base at J, leaving 4 bases unmatched. There are 15 residues in the CDR3. Germline CDR1 reads SGHRS; CDR2 reads YFSETQ. The CDR3: CASSSGTSGSYEQYF. The CDR3 nucleotides are TGCGCCAGCAGCAGCGGGACTAGCGGATCCTACGAGCAGTACTTC. The full variable domain, rest sourced from reference TRBV5-1 and TRBJ2-7, is KAGVTQTPRYLIKTRGQQVTLSCSPISGHRSVSWYQQTPGQGLQFLFEYFSETQRNKGNFPGRFSGRQFSNSRSEMNVSTLELGDSALYLCASSSGTSGSYEQYFGPGTRLTVT.

The chain combines TRBV9 with TRBJ2-7; TRBD1 matches 9 bases. This CDR3 is 15 amino acids long. With V trimmed by 3 bases and J by 3 bases, 7 bases remained unmatched. CDR1 and CDR2 (germline): SGDLS, YYNGEE. In nucleotides, the CDR3 is TGTGCCAGCAGCGAGGGACAGGGTACCTTCTACGAGCAGTACTTC. It translates to CASSEGQGTFYEQYF.

Regarding this clone: Other DNA sequences in this sample translate to the same CDR3. CDR3 in amino acids: CASRPPYEQYF. CDR3 nucleotide sequence: TGTGCCAGCAGACCCCCCTACGAGCAGTACTTC. The rearrangement uses TRBV9 and TRBJ2-7, with D unclear. Germline V gives CDR1 SGDLS, CDR2 YYNGEE. Deletions cut 5 bases from V and 2 bases from J, with 5 bases between. CDR3 length equals 11 residues.

The gene calls are TRBV12-5 and TRBJ2-3, with D perhaps TRBD1 (6 bases). Per germline, CDR1 LGHNT and CDR2 FRNRAP. This CDR3 has 15 amino acids. The V end was cut by 4 bases, the J end by 1 base, with 12 bases between. In nucleotides, the CDR3 is TGTGCTAGTGGTTCAGGGGCAGCTCGCACAGATACGCAGTATTTT. This gives the protein CASGSGAARTDTQYF. Using reference TRBV12-5 and TRBJ2-3 for the parts outside the CDR3, the full variable domain is DARVTQTPRHKVTEMGQEVTMRCQPILGHNTVFWYRQTMMQGLELLAYFRNRAPLDDSGMPKDRFSAEMPDATLATLKIQPSEPRDSAVYFCASGSGAARTDTQYFGPGTRLTVL.

The rearrangement links TRBV11-2 to TRBJ1-2; D remains unclear. Between the trimmed V and J ends, which lost 0 bases and 8 bases, there was a span of 10 bases. The CDR3 is 13 residues long. Germline CDR1 and CDR2: SGHAT and FQNNGV. In DNA form, the CDR3 reads TGTGCCAGCAGCTTAGAGGGCGGGCGGGGCTACACCTTC. Translation: CASSLEGGRGYTF.

The chain combines TRBV28 with TRBJ1-1; 7 bases match TRBD1. V lost 7 bases to trimming and J lost 2 bases; unmatched junction nucleotides: 7. The length of the CDR3 is 14 residues. CDR1 is MDHEN and CDR2 is SYDVKM in the germline V gene. The CDR3 nucleotides are TGTGCCAGCACCTTGGGACAGTTAAACACTGAAGCTTTCTTT. Protein product: CASTLGQLNTEAFF. Filled out from reference TRBV28 and TRBJ1-1, the complete variable domain reads DVKVTQSSRYLVKRTGEKVFLECVQDMDHENMFWYRQDPGLGLRLIYFSYDVKMKEKGDIPEGYSVSREKKERFSLILESASTNQTSMYLCASTLGQLNTEAFFGQGTRLTVV.

The rearrangement links TRBV12-5 to TRBJ1-1; TRBD1 matches at 10 bases. V gave up 1 base and J gave up 4 bases; unmatched junction bases: 6. Germline values: CDR1 LGHNT, CDR2 FRNRAP. The CDR3 spans 16 residues. The CDR3 sequence is CASGLAPGQGFTEAFF. The DNA of the CDR3 is TGTGCTAGTGGTTTGGCTCCGGGACAGGGGTTCACTGAAGCTTTCTTT.

The chain combines TRBV4-2 with TRBJ2-3, with 10 bases identical to TRBD2. Germline CDR1 is LGHNA and CDR2 is YNFKEQ. V gave up 3 bases and J gave up 3 bases; unmatched junction bases: 12. The CDR3 sequence is 18 residues long. Written as DNA, the CDR3 is TGTGCCAGCAGCCAGGATCCCCCGGGTAGCGGGAGGACAGATACGCAGTATTTT. The encoded protein is CASSQDPPGSGRTDTQYF.

The V call is TRBV5-5, the J call TRBJ1-2; D unresolved. The CDR3 has 12 residues. V was trimmed by 0 bases and J by 5 bases, leaving 5 bases between them. Germline CDR1 SGHKS, CDR2 YYEKEE (reference sequence). The CDR3 DNA follows: TGTGCCAGCAGCTTGGAACAATATGGCTACACCTTC. This encodes CASSLEQYGYTF.

V usage is TRBV28 and J usage is TRBJ1-2; D call uncertain. The germline gives CDR1 MDHEN, CDR2 SYDVKM. This CDR3 has 12 residues. Trimming took off 11 bases at V and 3 bases at J, with 13 bases between the two ends. DNA of the CDR3: TGTGCCGGTTCTCAGGACTACTATGGCTACACCTTC. Translated: CAGSQDYYGYTF.

The chain combines TRBV7-2 with TRBJ2-6; D perhaps matches TRBD1 (6 bases). V was trimmed by 5 bases and J by 2 bases, leaving 10 bases between them. Germline values: CDR1 SGHTA, CDR2 FQGNSA. The CDR3 is 15 amino acids. CDR3 coding DNA: TGTGCCAGCAGCCCAGGGGTACCTGGGGCCAACGTCCTGACTTTC. Translated: CASSPGVPGANVLTF.